The clone carrying this T cell receptor beta chain appeared a few times. Time point described: patch test 3, about 24 weeks after DPC sensitization. Treatment denoted: therapeutic diphenylcyclopropenone sensitization with weekly scalp DPC. These data come from a study of human T cells and chemical hapten exposure. V lost 0 bases, J lost 0 bases, and 9 bases lay in between. CDR3 size: 16 residues. Germline V lookup: CDR1 SGHTA, CDR2 FQGNSA. TCRdb reprocessed the RACE reads via MiXCR and lists one record per CDR3 protein. The sample carries more than 100,000 distinct CDR3 sequences, roughly 12% recorded once.

The specimen was whole blood, collected in connection with sensitization to the hapten diphenylcyclopropenone (DPC). The chain joins TRBV7-2 to TRBJ2-4; D uncertain. This TCR derives from a woman aged 45-60 years with alopecia areata. Some clones in this sample may be carry-over from other donors' samples. The CDR3: CASSLAGILAKNIQYF. CDR3 bases: TGTGCCAGCAGCTTAGCTGGCATTCTAGCCAAAAACATTCAGTACTTC.